The rows below give T cell receptor beta chains drawn from one sample of a study of CD8 T cells in Susac syndrome. Each CDR3 protein gets one entry after TCRdb re-called the immunoSEQ multiplex PCR reads with MiXCR. In the table there are roughly 200,000 distinct CDR3 sequences, 85% to 95% of which are singletons. The sequenced sample consisted of CD4+ T cells from PBMCs. Every receptor here comes from a human donor in good health. CDR3s include the opening cysteine and the closing phenylalanine or tryptophan. D genes are given only for firm matches. A clone size is listed for some rows: how often the clone was seen (once, few, many), or a class if it is expanded.

TRBV5-6	.	.	TRBJ2-4	TGTGCCAGCAGCTTGACTCTGACGGCTCGGGACATTCAGTACTTC	CASSLTLTARDIQYF
TRBV11-2	once	.	TRBJ2-5	TGTGCCAGCAGCTTCGGGGGGACCCAGTACTTC	CASSFGGTQYF
TRBV15	.	.	TRBJ1-5	TGTGCCACCAGCAGAGATCAATACGGCAATCAGCCCCAGCATTTT	CATSRDQYGNQPQHF
TRBV29-1	.	.	TRBJ2-5	TGCAGCGTTGGGTCCGGGGGTGTCGGGGAGACCCAGTACTTC	CSVGSGGVGETQYF
TRBV7-7	.	.	TRBJ2-1	TGTGCCAGCAGCTTAGAGGTCCAGGGGTGGAATGAGCAGTTCTTC	CASSLEVQGWNEQFF
TRBV12-3/TRBV12-4	.	.	TRBJ1-1	TGTGCCAGCAGTTTCGCGGGGGCGCTTAACACTGAAGCTTTCTTT	CASSFAGALNTEAFF
TRBV15	once	TRBD2	TRBJ2-3	TGTGCCACCAGCAGCCTAGCGGGAGTCACAGATACGCAGTATTTT	CATSSLAGVTDTQYF
TRBV30	.	.	TRBJ2-2	TGTGCCTGGAGTGTAGGGGTGGGCTCCGGGGAGCTGTTTTTT	CAWSVGVGSGELFF
TRBV29-1	.	.	TRBJ2-5	TGCAGCGTTGAAATCGGGAGAGGAGAGACCCAGTACTTC	CSVEIGRGETQYF
TRBV4-1	.	.	TRBJ2-3	TGCGCCAGCAGCCCCTTATCAGATACGCAGTATTTT	CASSPLSDTQYF
TRBV12-3/TRBV12-4	.	.	TRBJ2-3	TGTGCCAGCAGTTTGACAGTTCTAGCTACGCAGTATTTT	CASSLTVLATQYF
TRBV7-2	few	TRBD1	TRBJ2-3	TGTGCCAGCAGCTTATTTCTGACAGGGGGCACAGATACGCAGTATTTT	CASSLFLTGGTDTQYF